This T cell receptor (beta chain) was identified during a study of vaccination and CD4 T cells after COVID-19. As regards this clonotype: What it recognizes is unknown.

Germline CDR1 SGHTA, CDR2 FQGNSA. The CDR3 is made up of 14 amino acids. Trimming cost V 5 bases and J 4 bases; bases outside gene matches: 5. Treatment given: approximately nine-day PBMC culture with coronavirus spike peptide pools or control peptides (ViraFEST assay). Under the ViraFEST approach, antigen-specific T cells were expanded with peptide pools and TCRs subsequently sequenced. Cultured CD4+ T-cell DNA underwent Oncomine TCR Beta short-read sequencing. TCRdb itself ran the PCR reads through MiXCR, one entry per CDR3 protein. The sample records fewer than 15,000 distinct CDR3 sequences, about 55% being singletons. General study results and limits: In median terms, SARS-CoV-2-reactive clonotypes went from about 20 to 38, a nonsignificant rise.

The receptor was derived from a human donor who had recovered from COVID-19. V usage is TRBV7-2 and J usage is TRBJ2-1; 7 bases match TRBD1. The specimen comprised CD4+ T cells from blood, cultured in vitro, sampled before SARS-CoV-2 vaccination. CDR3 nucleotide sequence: TGTGCCAGCAGCCCAGGACAGGTGTACAATGAGCAGTTCTTC. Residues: CASSPGQVYNEQFF.